A selection of T cell receptor beta chains follows, all from one sample in a study of beta chain features in type 1 diabetes. The repertoire was sequenced with immunoSEQ multiplex PCR; TCRdb's copy has only in-frame clones and lacks some. The sample has about 660,000 clones, more than 13% seen once. Sample: naive CD4+ T cells from blood. These TCRs come from a man younger than 30 with type 1 diabetes. Each CDR3 is given without its conserved first and last residue. Fields, in order: V gene, J gene, clone size, CDR3 protein. Clone size is stated in some rows and not others, as once, few, many or a class when expanded.

V gene: TRBV5-6; J gene: TRBJ1-5; clone size: NA; CDR3 protein: ASSFRYQPQH
V gene: TRBV10-3; J gene: TRBJ1-2; clone size: NA; CDR3 protein: AISESAGQGNGYT
V gene: TRBV4-2; J gene: TRBJ1-1; clone size: NA; CDR3 protein: ASRPDSHATNTEAF
V gene: TRBV6-4; J gene: TRBJ1-5; clone size: few; CDR3 protein: ASSEQGGPQH
V gene: TRBV14; J gene: TRBJ1-2; clone size: NA; CDR3 protein: ASSQAAGYGYT
V gene: TRBV5-4; J gene: TRBJ1-6; clone size: few; CDR3 protein: ASSLTAMDSPLH
V gene: TRBV23-1; J gene: TRBJ2-1; clone size: NA; CDR3 protein: ASLVNFRYVSGHWEQF
V gene: TRBV7-6; J gene: TRBJ1-1; clone size: few; CDR3 protein: ASSIGQGAMGLMNTEAF
V gene: TRBV30; J gene: TRBJ2-7; clone size: NA; CDR3 protein: AWRGLSPYEQY
V gene: TRBV2; J gene: TRBJ1-6; clone size: NA; CDR3 protein: ASSETDLLSPLH
V gene: TRBV13; J gene: TRBJ2-7; clone size: few; CDR3 protein: ASSLGRQLKQY
V gene: TRBV30; J gene: TRBJ2-5; clone size: NA; CDR3 protein: AWSPGTQETQY
V gene: TRBV18; J gene: TRBJ1-3; clone size: few; CDR3 protein: ASSPAGNTIY
V gene: TRBV15; J gene: TRBJ2-1; clone size: few; CDR3 protein: ATSRDLVDEQF
V gene: TRBV18; J gene: TRBJ1-2; clone size: few; CDR3 protein: ASSPPGDGYT
V gene: TRBV5-6; J gene: TRBJ2-2; clone size: few; CDR3 protein: ASSFPRDTGELF
V gene: TRBV10-3; J gene: TRBJ1-2; clone size: NA; CDR3 protein: AISGQEDGYT